One and the same sample provided the 14 T cell receptor beta chains below, sequenced in a study of CD8+ T cells in alopecia areata. Treatment: oral pan-JAK inhibitor, 5-10 mg twice daily. RNA, once extracted, was reverse transcribed into cDNA for use as the sequencing template. Clones were sequenced by immunoSEQ multiplex PCR, and TCRdb holds only the in-frame ones, with some missing. The sample consists of about 250,000 clones, about 62% of them appearing once. Sample: CD4+ T cells sorted from blood, taken around week 54, from a patient treated with tofacitinib. Receptors originate from a human donor with alopecia areata.

The V and J genes are TRBV7-9 and TRBJ2-3, with 11 bases that match TRBD2. From germline, CDR1 is SEHNR and CDR2 FQNEAQ (reference sequence). The CDR3 runs to 17 residues. The V segment lost 4 bases and the J segment 1 base; nucleotides outside the gene matches: 7. As DNA, the CDR3 is TGTGCCAGCAGCTCGAGACTAGCGGGGTTACGCACAGATACGCAGTATTTT. Translated: CASSSRLAGLRTDTQYF.

This clone was detected a few times. The rearrangement links TRBV4-1 to TRBJ1-1; tentatively, D is TRBD1 (6 bases). This CDR3 region has 15 residues. Trimming removed 2 bases from V and 0 bases from J, with 10 bases in between. Per germline, CDR1 MGHRA and CDR2 YSYEKL. The CDR3 DNA reads TGCGCCAGCAGCCAACCGACAGGATTGAACACTGAAGCTTTCTTT. Protein sequence: CASSQPTGLNTEAFF.

V usage is TRBV29-1 and J usage is TRBJ2-1, with D possibly being TRBD1 (8 bases). In germline, CDR1 is SQVTM, CDR2 ANQGSEA. This CDR3 has 14 amino acids. V was pared by 3 bases and J by 6 bases, with 15 bases between. For the CDR3, the DNA is TGCAGCGTTGATGGACAGGGAGGGTTCAATGAGCAGTTCTTC. This encodes CSVDGQGGFNEQFF.

This rearrangement joins TRBV18 to TRBJ2-7, with TRBD1 identical over 7 bases. Germline loops: CDR1 KGHSH, CDR2 LQKENI. The V segment lost 3 bases and the J segment 1 base; nucleotides outside the gene matches: 6. CDR3 length: 15 residues. The chain's CDR3 is CASSPHRGRSYEQYF. The CDR3 DNA follows: TGTGCCAGCTCACCGCACAGGGGCCGATCCTACGAGCAGTACTTC.

This clone was seen a handful of times. The gene calls are TRBV29-1 and TRBJ2-7, with 7 nucleotides matching TRBD2. The CDR3 loop spans 15 amino acids. V gave up 4 bases and J gave up 2 bases; unmatched junction bases: 11. Germline CDR1 and CDR2: SQVTM and ANQGSEA. The CDR3 DNA reads as TGCAGCGTTGCGTTTGGGGCGGGGGAAGCCTACGAGCAGTACTTC. This translates into CSVAFGAGEAYEQYF.

The chain is built from TRBV6-5 and TRBJ2-3, with D hard to call. Trimming stripped 0 bases from V and 2 bases from J, with 6 bases between. Germline V gene lookup returns CDR1 MNHEY and CDR2 SVGAGI. There are 14 residues in the CDR3. The CDR3 loop reads CASSYSPHTDTQYF. DNA for the CDR3: TGTGCCAGCAGTTACTCCCCCCACACAGATACGCAGTATTTT.

This clone was picked up a small number of times. The V gene is TRBV30, the J gene TRBJ1-3; no reliable D call. CDR1 and CDR2 (germline): GTSNPN, SVGIG (reference sequence). The V end was cut by 1 base, the J end by 1 base, with 8 bases between. CDR3 length equals 14 residues. CDR3 amino acids: CAWSEEGSGNTIYF. The CDR3 nucleotides read TGTGCCTGGAGTGAGGAAGGATCTGGAAACACCATATATTTT.

V gene TRBV4-3 combines with J gene TRBJ1-6; D remains unclear. The V end was cut by 4 bases, the J end by 4 bases, with 11 bases between. The CDR3 covers 15 residues. The germline gives CDR1 LGHNA, CDR2 YSLEER. CDR3 coding DNA: TGCGCCAGCAGCCCCCAAGTGGAGTATAATTCACCCCTCCACTTT. It encodes CASSPQVEYNSPLHF.

This clone was found a few times. The chain is built from TRBV10-2 and TRBJ2-2; no reliable D call. Germline values: CDR1 WSHSY, CDR2 SAAADI. The V end lost 5 bases, the J end lost 7 bases, and 11 bases lay between the germline ends. The CDR3 is 13 residues long. The CDR3 coding sequence is TGCGCCAGCAGTATAGTTGGCGGCGGGGAGCTGTTTTTT. Translating it yields CASSIVGGGELFF.

This clone has only a few counts. The chain recombines TRBV25-1 with TRBJ2-6; 8 bases fit TRBD1. The J segment lost 3 bases and the V segment lost 5 bases, leaving 6 bases of the junction unmatched. There are 16 residues in the CDR3. Germline-derived CDR1 and CDR2 are MGHDK and SYGVNS. The DNA for the CDR3 is TGTGCCAGCAGTAGGCAGGGGGCTAGTGGGGCCAACGTCCTGACTTTC. Translation gives CASSRQGASGANVLTF.

The chain employs TRBV10-3 and TRBJ2-6, with D uncertain. The CDR3 runs to 16 residues. The V end was cut by 3 bases, the J end by 0 bases, with 9 bases between. Germline lookup yields CDR1 ENHRY and CDR2 SYGVKD. CDR3 nucleotides: TGTGCCATCAGTGACATCATAGGCTCTGGGGCCAACGTCCTGACTTTC. Translated: CAISDIIGSGANVLTF.

The chain uses TRBV29-1 and TRBJ2-1, with 9 bases lining up with TRBD1. J gave up 0 bases and V 7 bases, and 7 bases lay outside the gene matches. The CDR3 has 15 residues. Per germline, CDR1 SQVTM and CDR2 ANQGSEA. The CDR3 DNA follows: TGCAGCGGAACAGGGACAGGGCCCTCCTACAATGAGCAGTTCTTC. Translating gives CSGTGTGPSYNEQFF.

This chain connects TRBV6-5 to TRBJ2-7; 7 bases are shared with TRBD1. J was trimmed by 4 bases and V by 6 bases; bases with no gene match: 6. This CDR3 comprises 13 residues. In germline, CDR1 is MNHEY, CDR2 SVGAGI. The CDR3 sequence is CASRGTALYEQYF. The CDR3 coding sequence is TGTGCCAGCAGGGGGACAGCCTTATACGAGCAGTACTTC.

This clone was counted a few times. The chain carries TRBV7-9 and TRBJ1-6, with D hard to call. Between the trimmed V and J ends, which lost 5 bases and 9 bases, there was a span of 14 bases. The germline gives CDR1 SEHNR, CDR2 FQNEAQ (reference sequence). The CDR3 extends over 14 amino acids. The CDR3 here is CASSHSRAISPLHF. For the CDR3, the DNA is TGTGCCAGCAGCCACTCCCGAGCCATTTCACCCCTCCACTTT.